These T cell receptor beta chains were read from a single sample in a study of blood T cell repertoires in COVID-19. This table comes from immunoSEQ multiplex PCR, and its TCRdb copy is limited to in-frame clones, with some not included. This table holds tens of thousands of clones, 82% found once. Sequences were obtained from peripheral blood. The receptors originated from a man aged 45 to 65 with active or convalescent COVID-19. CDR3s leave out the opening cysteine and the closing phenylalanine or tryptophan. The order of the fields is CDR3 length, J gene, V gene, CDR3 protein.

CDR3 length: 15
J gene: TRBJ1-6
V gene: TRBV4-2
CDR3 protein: ASSQDTGEGSNSPLH

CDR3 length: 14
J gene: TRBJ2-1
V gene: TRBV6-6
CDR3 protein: ASMSSVGQLYNEQF

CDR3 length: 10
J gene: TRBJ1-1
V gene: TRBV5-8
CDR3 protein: ASSWIKGVAF

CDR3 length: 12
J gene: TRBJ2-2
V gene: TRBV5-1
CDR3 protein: ASREAFQGGELF

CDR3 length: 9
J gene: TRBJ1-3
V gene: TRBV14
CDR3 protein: ASSVGNTIY

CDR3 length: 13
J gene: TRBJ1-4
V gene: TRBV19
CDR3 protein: ASSEQGAINEKLF

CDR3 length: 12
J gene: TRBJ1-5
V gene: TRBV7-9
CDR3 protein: ASSLDTLHQPQH

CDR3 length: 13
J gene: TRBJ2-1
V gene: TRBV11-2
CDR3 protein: ASSTDRGRYNEQF

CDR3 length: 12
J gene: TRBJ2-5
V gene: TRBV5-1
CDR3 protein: ASSLSGVPETQY

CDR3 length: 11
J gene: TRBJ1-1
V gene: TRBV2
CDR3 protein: ASSPIMNTEAF

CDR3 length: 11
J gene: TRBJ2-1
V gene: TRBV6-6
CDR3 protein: ASSRLAGGEQF

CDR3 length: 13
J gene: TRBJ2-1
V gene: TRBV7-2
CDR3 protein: ASSQTGGGYNEQF

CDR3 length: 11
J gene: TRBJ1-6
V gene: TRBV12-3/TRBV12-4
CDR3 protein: ASSITTNSPLH

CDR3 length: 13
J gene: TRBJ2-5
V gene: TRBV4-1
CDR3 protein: ASSQEGGRGSAQY

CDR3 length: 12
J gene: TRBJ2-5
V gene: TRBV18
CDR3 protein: ASSPGTIQETQY

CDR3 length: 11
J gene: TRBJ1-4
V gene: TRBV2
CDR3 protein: ASLGQGNEKLF

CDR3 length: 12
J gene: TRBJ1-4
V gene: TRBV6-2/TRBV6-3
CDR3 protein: ASSPGQPNEKLF

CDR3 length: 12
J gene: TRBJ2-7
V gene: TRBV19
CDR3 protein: ASTAGGSSYEQY

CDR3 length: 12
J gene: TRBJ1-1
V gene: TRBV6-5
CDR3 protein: ASSYSPGDTEAF

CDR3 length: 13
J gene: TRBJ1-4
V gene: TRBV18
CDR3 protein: ASALGTATNEKLF

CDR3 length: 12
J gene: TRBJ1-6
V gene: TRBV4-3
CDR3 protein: ASSQRDTDSPLH

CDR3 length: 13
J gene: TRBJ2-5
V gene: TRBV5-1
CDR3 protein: ASSLGASGEETQY

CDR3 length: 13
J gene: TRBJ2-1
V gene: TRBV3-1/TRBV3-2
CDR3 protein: ASSQDRAGGLEQF

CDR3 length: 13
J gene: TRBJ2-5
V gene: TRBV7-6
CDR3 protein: ASSGRTGFGETQY

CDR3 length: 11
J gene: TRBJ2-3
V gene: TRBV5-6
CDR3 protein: ASSFRGTDTQY

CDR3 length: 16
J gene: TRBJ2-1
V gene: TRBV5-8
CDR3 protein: ASSRLAGALLSYNEQF

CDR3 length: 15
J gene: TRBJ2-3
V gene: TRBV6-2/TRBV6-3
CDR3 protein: ASSYQGTGVSTDTQY

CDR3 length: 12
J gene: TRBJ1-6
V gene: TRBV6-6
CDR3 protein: ASSSDRGRSPLH

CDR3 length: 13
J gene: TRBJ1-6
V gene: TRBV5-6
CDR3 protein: ASSSRDSVSSPLH

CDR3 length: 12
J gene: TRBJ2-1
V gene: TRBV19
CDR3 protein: ASSGASGYNEQF

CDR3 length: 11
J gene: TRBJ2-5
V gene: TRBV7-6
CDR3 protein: ASSSGFGETQY

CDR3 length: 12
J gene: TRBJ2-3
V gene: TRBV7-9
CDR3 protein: ASSSGQGWDTQY

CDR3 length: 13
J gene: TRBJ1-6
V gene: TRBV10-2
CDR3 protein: ASSEAGSYNSPLH

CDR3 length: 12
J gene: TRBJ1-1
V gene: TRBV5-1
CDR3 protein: ASNAGSLDTEAF

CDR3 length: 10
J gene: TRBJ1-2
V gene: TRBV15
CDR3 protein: ATSRGDRGRD

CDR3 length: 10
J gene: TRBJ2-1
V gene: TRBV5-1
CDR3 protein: ASSLEGAKQF

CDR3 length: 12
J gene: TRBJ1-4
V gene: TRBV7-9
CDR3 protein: ASSLGTDNEKLF